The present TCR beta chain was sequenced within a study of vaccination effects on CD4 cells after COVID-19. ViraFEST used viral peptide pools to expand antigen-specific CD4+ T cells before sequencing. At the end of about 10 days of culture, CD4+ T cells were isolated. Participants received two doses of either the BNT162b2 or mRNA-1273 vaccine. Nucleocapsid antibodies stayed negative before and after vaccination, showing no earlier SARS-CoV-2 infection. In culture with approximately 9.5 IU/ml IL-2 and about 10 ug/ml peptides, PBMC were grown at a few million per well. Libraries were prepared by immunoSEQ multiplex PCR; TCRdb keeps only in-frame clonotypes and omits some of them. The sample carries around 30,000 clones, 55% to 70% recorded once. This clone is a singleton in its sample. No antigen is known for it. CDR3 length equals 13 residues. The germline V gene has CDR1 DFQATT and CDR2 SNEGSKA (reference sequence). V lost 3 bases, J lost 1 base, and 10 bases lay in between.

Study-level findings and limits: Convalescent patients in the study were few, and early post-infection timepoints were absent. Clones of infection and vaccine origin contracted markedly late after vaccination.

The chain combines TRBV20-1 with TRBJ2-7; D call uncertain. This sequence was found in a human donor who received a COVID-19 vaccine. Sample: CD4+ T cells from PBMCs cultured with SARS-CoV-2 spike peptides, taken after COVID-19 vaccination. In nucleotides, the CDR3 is TGCAGTGCTAGTTACAGTTCTTCCTACGAGCAGTACTTC. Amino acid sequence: CSASYSSSYEQYF.